Below, 26 T cell receptor beta chains from the same sample are listed, as sequenced in a study of sequential checkpoint blockade in melanoma. This table comes from immunoSEQ multiplex PCR, and its TCRdb copy is limited to in-frame clones, with some not included. Of about 22,000 clones detected, approximately 68% appear once; the ten largest clones hold over 15%. Regarding treatment: randomized to nivolumab then ipilimumab (arm A) or the reverse (arm B). The sequencing here drew on CD8+ T cells sorted from blood (inferred from file names), taken from a patient given nivolumab and ipilimumab in sequence. The receptors stem from a human donor with melanoma.

This clone appeared a single time. The chain couples TRBV6-5 to TRBJ2-1; D gene unclear. The CDR3 is made up of 12 amino acids. The ends were cut back, 3 bases at V and 9 bases at J, with 9 bases in the middle. Germline values: CDR1 MNHEY, CDR2 SVGAGI. The CDR3 DNA follows: TGTGCCAGCAGTTATTATTCGGGTGAGCAGTTCTTC. Translation gives CASSYYSGEQFF.

This clone came up a few times. This chain uses TRBV10-2 with TRBJ2-2; TRBD2 matches 11 bases. CDR3 length: 17 residues. V lost 2 bases to trimming and J lost 4 bases; unmatched junction nucleotides: 6. Germline V gives CDR1 WSHSY, CDR2 SAAADI. The CDR3 DNA is TGCGCCAGCAGTGAGCCTGGGACTAGCGGACTCACCGGGGAGCTGTTTTTT. This gives the protein CASSEPGTSGLTGELFF.

This chain uses TRBV28 with TRBJ2-7, with 8 bases that match TRBD2. J was trimmed by 2 bases and V by 4 bases; bases with no gene match: 16. The CDR3 extends over 18 amino acids. CDR1 and CDR2 from the germline V gene are MDHEN and SYDVKM. This chain's CDR3 is CASSSTVPWRGVAYEQYV. In DNA, the CDR3 is TGTGCCAGCAGTTCCACGGTCCCCTGGCGGGGGGTTGCCTACGAGCAGTACGTC.

This chain connects TRBV7-8 to TRBJ2-3; TRBD1 agrees at 9 bases. Germline CDR1 SGHVS, CDR2 FQNEAQ. This CDR3 has 17 amino acids. V was pared by 1 base and J by 0 bases, with 5 bases of the junction left unmatched. CDR3 sequence reads: CASSLGGQGTSTDTQYF. The CDR3 nucleotides read TGTGCCAGCAGCTTAGGTGGACAGGGGACTAGCACAGATACGCAGTATTTT.

The gene calls are TRBV5-6 and TRBJ2-7, with D possibly matching TRBD1 (5 bases). V lost 3 bases and J 4 bases, leaving 8 bases between the germline ends. Germline V gene data show CDR1 as SGHDT and CDR2 as YYEEEE. The CDR3 is 12 amino acids. In DNA, the CDR3 is TGTGCCAGCAGCTCCCAGGGTTACGAGCAGTACTTC. This translates into CASSSQGYEQYF.

The chain uses TRBV5-6 and TRBJ2-1, with 7 positions matching TRBD2. In germline, CDR1 is SGHDT, CDR2 YYEEEE. The CDR3 covers 14 residues. V dropped 0 bases and J dropped 7; count of bases not matched to a gene: 4. CDR3 loop: CASSLGLAKNEQFF. The CDR3 nucleotides are TGTGCCAGCAGCTTGGGACTAGCTAAAAATGAGCAGTTCTTC.

The chain joins TRBV5-1 to TRBJ1-1, with no clear D. This CDR3 comprises 17 residues. Deletions cut 0 bases from V and 0 bases from J, with 15 bases between. The V gene's germline CDR1 is SGHRS and CDR2 YFSETQ. The CDR3 DNA sequence: TGCGCCAGCAGCTTGGCCGAGCAGTGGACTGTGAACACTGAAGCTTTCTTT. Residues: CASSLAEQWTVNTEAFF.

This chain links TRBV6-5 with TRBJ2-3; tentatively, D is TRBD2 (5 bases). The V end was cut by 0 bases, the J end by 6 bases, with 13 bases between. The CDR3 is 15 residues long. Germline assignment: CDR1 MNHEY and CDR2 SVGAGI. CDR3 residues: CASSYSTGLMDTQYF. CDR3 nucleotides: TGTGCCAGCAGTTACTCGACCGGACTTATGGATACGCAGTATTTT.

In DNA form, the CDR3 reads TGCAGCGTTGAAGTCGAGGCCGGGGAGCTGTTTTTT. Protein sequence: CSVEVEAGELFF. The V and J genes are TRBV29-1 and TRBJ2-2, with D hard to call. Germline V CDR1 and CDR2: SQVTM, ANQGSEA. Trimming stripped 1 base from V and 6 bases from J, with 6 bases between. This CDR3 comprises 12 residues.

The chain joins TRBV4-1 to TRBJ1-2; D remains unclear. Germline V gives CDR1 MGHRA, CDR2 YSYEKL. The V end lost 1 base, the J end lost 7 bases, and 4 bases lay between the germline ends. This CDR3 is built from 11 residues. CDR3 in DNA: TGCGCCAGCAGCCAAGGGGCTGGCTACACCTTC. Amino acid sequence: CASSQGAGYTF.

This clone has only a few counts. The chain has TRBV19 and TRBJ2-1, with a weak D call TRBD1 (6 bases). The V gene's germline CDR1 is LNHDA and CDR2 SQIVND (reference sequence). The CDR3 has 16 residues. V was shortened by 2 bases and J by 4 bases, with 15 bases between the two germline ends. This CDR3 reads CASSIRGDKDYNEQFF. Written as DNA, the CDR3 is TGTGCCAGTAGTATAAGAGGGGACAAGGATTACAATGAGCAGTTCTTC. Filled out from reference TRBV19 and TRBJ2-1, the complete variable domain reads DGGITQSPKYLFRKEGQNVTLSCEQNLNHDAMYWYRQDPGQGLRLIYYSQIVNDFQKGDIAEGYSVSREKKESFPLTVTSAQKNPTAFYLCASSIRGDKDYNEQFFGPGTRLTVL.

This clone appeared once. CDR3 sequence: CASSVAGDIYTGELFF. The CDR3 bases are TGTGCCAGCAGCGTAGCCGGGGACATTTACACCGGGGAGCTGTTTTTT. The rearrangement joins TRBV9 to TRBJ2-2; D possibly corresponds to TRBD1 (6 bases). The CDR3 contains 16 residues. CDR1 is SGDLS and CDR2 is YYNGEE in the germline V gene. V was cut by 0 bases and J by 3 bases, with 12 bases left in between.

This clone was observed a handful of times. The chain couples TRBV11-2 to TRBJ2-3, with D unresolved. Trimming removed 0 bases from V and 6 bases from J, with 7 bases in between. CDR1 SGHAT and CDR2 FQNNGV come from the germline V gene. The CDR3 spans 13 residues. The CDR3 nucleotides read TGTGCCAGCAGCTTAGAAGTCGCGGATACGCAGTATTTT. This sequence encodes CASSLEVADTQYF.

This clone has more than one count but fewer than ten. A junction boundary mismatches the germline segment, possibly from a read error. Different DNA sequences within this sample yield the same CDR3. The rearrangement links TRBV7-9 to TRBJ1-1; 7 bases map to TRBD1. The CDR3 length is 14 residues. The germline CDR1 and CDR2 sequences are SEHNR and FQNEAQ (reference sequence). CDR3 sequence: CASREGARNTEAFF. In DNA, the CDR3 is TGCGCCAGCAGGGAGGGGGCTAGGAACACTGAAGCTTTCTTT.

The chain uses TRBV6-5 and TRBJ2-2, with D uncertain. Germline V lookup: CDR1 MNHEY, CDR2 SVGAGI. The CDR3 has 13 residues. The V gene lost 2 bases and the J gene lost 5 bases, with 6 bases spanning the gap. The CDR3 bases are TGTGCCAGCAGTTACGTCTCGACCGGGGAGCTGTTTTTT. Residues: CASSYVSTGELFF.

This chain joins TRBV7-3 and TRBJ1-1, with D maybe TRBD1 (6 bases). The ends were cut back, 2 bases at V and 5 bases at J, with 18 bases in the middle. Germline-derived CDR1 and CDR2 are SGHTA and FQGTGA. The CDR3 runs 16 residues. The CDR3 is CASSLYQGLRRTEAFF. DNA of the CDR3: TGTGCCAGCAGCTTATATCAGGGGCTGAGGAGGACTGAAGCTTTCTTT.

V usage is TRBV11-1 and J usage is TRBJ1-1; 7 nucleotides align to TRBD1. The CDR3 spans 15 residues. V was clipped by 6 bases and J by 8 bases; unmatched bases: 15. CDR1 and CDR2 from the germline V gene are SGHAT and FQDESV (reference sequence). CDR3 DNA: TGTGCCAGCAGGTTTTCCGGGACAGAAAGCGAGGAAGCTTTCTTT. This gives the protein CASRFSGTESEEAFF.

This sequence joins TRBV7-9 and TRBJ2-2; 7 bases align to TRBD2. The CDR3 is made up of 15 amino acids. Trimming at V came to 4 bases and at J to 4 bases, leaving 6 bases not matched to a gene. Looked up from germline, CDR1 is SEHNR and CDR2 is FQNEAQ (reference sequence). The CDR3 DNA reads TGTGCCAGCAGCTACATCGCGGGGGTCACCGGGGAGCTGTTTTTT. Translating it yields CASSYIAGVTGELFF. The full variable domain, in which reference TRBV7-9 and TRBJ2-2 provide the parts outside the CDR3, is DTGVSQNPRHKITKRGQNVTFRCDPISEHNRLYWYRQTLGQGPEFLTYFQNEAQLEKSRLLSDRFSAERPKGSFSTLEIQRTEQGDSAMYLCASSYIAGVTGELFFGEGSRLTVL.

V and J are TRBV11-2 and TRBJ1-4, with 7 bases aligning to TRBD1. The CDR3 sequence is 16 residues long. Germline V gene data show CDR1 as SGHAT and CDR2 as FQNNGV. Germline trimming cut 4 bases from V and 6 bases from J; bases unmatched to any gene: 11. In DNA, the CDR3 is TGTGCCAGCAGCTCTTCACAGGGGCCGAAAGATGAAAAACTGTTTTTT. Translated: CASSSSQGPKDEKLFF.

This clone was counted between two and nine times. The chain uses TRBV27 and TRBJ2-3; D uncertain. The ends were cut back, 5 bases at V and 1 base at J, with 19 bases in the middle. Germline CDR1 and CDR2: MNHEY and SMNVEV (reference sequence). The CDR3 sequence is 17 residues long. The CDR3 region has the DNA TGTGCCAGCAGTCCCCTGGTGGAGCGTGTCGGCACAGATACGCAGTATTTT. It encodes CASSPLVERVGTDTQYF.

This chain connects TRBV7-8 to TRBJ2-7, with 8 bases fitting TRBD1. CDR3 length equals 14 residues. Germline trimming cut 5 bases from V and 1 base from J; bases unmatched to any gene: 4. Germline values: CDR1 SGHVS, CDR2 FQNEAQ. Written as DNA, the CDR3 is TGTGCCAGCAGCCCCTACAGGGGGTCCTACGAGCAGTACTTC. Encoded protein: CASSPYRGSYEQYF.

The rearrangement links TRBV27 to TRBJ2-7, with D perhaps matching TRBD1 (5 bases). V was clipped by 0 bases and J by 0 bases, with 15 bases between them. Germline loops: CDR1 MNHEY, CDR2 SMNVEV (reference sequence). The CDR3 has 17 amino acids. The CDR3 nucleotides are TGTGCCAGCAGTTTATCATACAGGCGCGACGACTCCTACGAGCAGTACTTC. Amino acids: CASSLSYRRDDSYEQYF.

This chain joins TRBV9 and TRBJ1-2, with 7 bases identical to TRBD1. Germline CDR1 and CDR2: SGDLS and YYNGEE. The trim removed 2 bases at V and 3 bases at J, leaving 7 bases unmatched. This CDR3 is built from 15 residues. The CDR3 here is CASSVGGQGDYGYTF. DNA of the CDR3: TGTGCCAGCAGCGTTGGCGGCCAGGGGGACTATGGCTACACCTTC. The variable domain in full, with the rest retrieved from reference TRBV9 and TRBJ1-2, is DSGVTQTPKHLITATGQRVTLRCSPRSGDLSVYWYQQSLDQGLQFLIQYYNGEERAKGNILERFSAQQFPDLHSELNLSSLELGDSALYFCASSVGGQGDYGYTFGSGTRLTVV.

The chain joins TRBV6-5 to TRBJ2-3; tentatively, D is TRBD1 (6 bases). This CDR3 contains 14 residues. CDR1 is MNHEY, CDR2 SVGAGI, per germline. V was trimmed by 6 bases and J by 3 bases, leaving 13 bases between them. As DNA, the CDR3 is TGTGCCAGCAGGAAGACAGGAGAGACAGATACGCAGTATTTT. It is translated as CASRKTGETDTQYF.

This rearrangement joins TRBV7-9 to TRBJ2-3; 8 positions match TRBD2. CDR1 is SEHNR, CDR2 FQNEAQ, per germline (reference sequence). The trim removed 7 bases at V and 3 bases at J, leaving 12 bases unmatched. This CDR3 comprises 16 residues. CDR3 loop: CASNPGTGGGTDTQYF. CDR3 in DNA: TGTGCCAGCAATCCCGGGACCGGGGGGGGAACAGATACGCAGTATTTT.

This rearrangement joins TRBV27 to TRBJ2-3; 7 nucleotides match TRBD2. The trim removed 5 bases at V and 0 bases at J, leaving 5 bases unmatched. The CDR3 loop spans 15 amino acids. From germline, CDR1 is MNHEY and CDR2 SMNVEV (reference sequence). The CDR3 DNA sequence: TGTGCCAGCAGTGGGGGGGTAGTTAGCACAGATACGCAGTATTTT. This sequence encodes CASSGGVVSTDTQYF.